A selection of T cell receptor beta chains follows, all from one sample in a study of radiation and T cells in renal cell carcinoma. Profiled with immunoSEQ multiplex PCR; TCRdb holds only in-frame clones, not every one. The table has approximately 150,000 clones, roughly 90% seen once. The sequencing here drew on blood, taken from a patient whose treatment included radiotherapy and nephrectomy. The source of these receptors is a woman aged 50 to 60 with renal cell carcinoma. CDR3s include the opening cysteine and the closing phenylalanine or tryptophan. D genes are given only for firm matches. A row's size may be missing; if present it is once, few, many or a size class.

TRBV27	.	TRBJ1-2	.	CASSPTVIYGYTF	TGTGCCAGCAGCCCGACCGTGATCTATGGCTACACCTTC
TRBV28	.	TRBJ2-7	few	CASSPNFEQYF	TGTGCCAGCAGTCCCAATTTCGAGCAGTACTTC
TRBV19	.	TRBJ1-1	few	CASSISENTEAFF	TGTGCCAGTAGTATTTCGGAGAACACTGAAGCTTTCTTT
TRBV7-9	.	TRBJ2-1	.	CASSSPISHNEQFF	TGTGCCAGCAGCTCTCCGATTTCCCACAATGAGCAGTTCTTC
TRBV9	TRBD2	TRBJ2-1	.	CASSVESGGGYNEQFF	TGTGCCAGCAGCGTAGAGTCGGGAGGAGGCTACAATGAGCAGTTCTTC
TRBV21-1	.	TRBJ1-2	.	CASSKDGRTGGFYGYTF	TGTGCCAGCAGCAAAGACGGGCGGACAGGGGGCTTCTATGGCTACACCTTC
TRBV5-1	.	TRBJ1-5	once	CASSSWGGRNQPQHF	TGCGCCAGCAGCTCGTGGGGGGGACGAAATCAGCCCCAGCATTTT
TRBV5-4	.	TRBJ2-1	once	CASSFGGDYNEQFF	TGTGCCAGCAGCTTTGGGGGAGACTACAATGAGCAGTTCTTC
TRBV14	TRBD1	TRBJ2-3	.	CASSPDREDTQYF	TGTGCCAGCAGCCCTGACAGGGAAGATACGCAGTATTTT
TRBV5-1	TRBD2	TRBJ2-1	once	CASTLRGLAGVSEQFF	TGCGCCAGCACCCTTCGGGGGCTAGCGGGAGTTAGTGAGCAGTTCTTC
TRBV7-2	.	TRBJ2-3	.	CASRNEPAADTQYF	TGTGCCAGCAGAAACGAGCCAGCGGCGGATACGCAGTATTTT
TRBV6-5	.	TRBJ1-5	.	CASSNSGTELNQPQHF	TGTGCCAGCAGTAACTCCGGGACTGAACTTAATCAGCCCCAGCATTTT
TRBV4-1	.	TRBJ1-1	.	CASSPGGITEAFF	TGCGCCAGCAGCCCGGGGGGCATCACTGAAGCTTTCTTT
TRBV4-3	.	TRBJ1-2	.	CASSQDLGFYGYTF	TGCGCCAGCAGCCAAGATCTGGGCTTCTATGGCTACACCTTC
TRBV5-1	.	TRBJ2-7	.	CASSLGFTGNEQYF	TGCGCCAGCAGCTTGGGGTTTACGGGAAACGAGCAGTACTTC
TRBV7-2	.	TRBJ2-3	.	CASSPRGRGIGTDTQYF	TGTGCCAGCAGCCCGAGGGGTAGAGGAATAGGCACAGATACGCAGTATTTT
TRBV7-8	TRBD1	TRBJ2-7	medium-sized	CASSLGQGILAYEQYF	TGTGCCAGCAGCCTGGGACAGGGAATATTGGCCTACGAGCAGTACTTC